The T cell receptor beta chain under discussion was sequenced for a study of control samples from healthy donors and cancer patients. The CDR3 sequence is 15 residues long. Sequencing used immunoSEQ multiplex PCR; TCRdb keeps in-frame clones, though not all of them. Here the sample spans 350,000 to 450,000 clones, 80% to 95% being singletons. Sample: PBMCs. The chain has TRBV21-1 and TRBJ1-1; the DNA was not compared with TRBD1, the D call given in the table. TRBV21-1 is deemed a pseudogene. The receptor comes from a man in his forties with head and neck cancer. The DNA for the CDR3 is TGTGCCAGCAGTCACAGGGTCCCCTCGAACACTGAAGCTTTCTTT. Translating it yields CASSHRVPSNTEAFF.